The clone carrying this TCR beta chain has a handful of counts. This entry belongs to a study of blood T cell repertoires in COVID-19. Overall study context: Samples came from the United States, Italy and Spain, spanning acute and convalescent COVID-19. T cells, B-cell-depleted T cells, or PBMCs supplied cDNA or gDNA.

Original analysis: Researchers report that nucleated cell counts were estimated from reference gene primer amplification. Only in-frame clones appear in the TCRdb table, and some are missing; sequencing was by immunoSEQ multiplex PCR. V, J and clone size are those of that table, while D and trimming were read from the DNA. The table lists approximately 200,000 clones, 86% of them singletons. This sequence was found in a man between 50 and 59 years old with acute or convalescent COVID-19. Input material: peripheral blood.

CDR3 coding DNA: TGCGCCAGCAGGGGCGGGGATGGCTACACCTTC. Residues: CASRGGDGYTF. This chain joins TRBV10-1 and TRBJ1-2; D uncertain. This CDR3 has 11 residues. Germline V gene lookup returns CDR1 WNHNN and CDR2 SYGVQD (reference sequence). The V and J ends lost 6 bases and 6 bases respectively, with 8 bases between them.